Below, one TCR beta chain is given with its context. No antigen is known for it. Every patient was affected by relapse after autologous stem cell transplantation, while exposure to brentuximab vedotin was not uniform. Generated by immunoSEQ multiplex PCR, the TCRdb table keeps only in-frame clones and is missing some. The sample has 20,000 to 30,000 clones, approximately 80% seen once. Germline V gene data show CDR1 as SGHTA and CDR2 as FQGNSA. V shed 8 bases and J shed 4 bases, with 11 bases lying between them. The CDR3 is 13 residues long. These data originate in a study of PD-1 blockade in classical Hodgkin lymphoma. Study-wide findings and caveats: The diversity seen at baseline in complete responders resembled that of newly diagnosed patients. The origin of the repertoire differences remains undefined, with disease activity or prior therapy as possible causes. When set against healthy donors, newly diagnosed patients were reported to show lower baseline TCR diversity.

Source: peripheral blood mononuclear cells (PBMCs), taken before the second cycle of nivolumab. This clonotype originated in a human donor with classical Hodgkin lymphoma. The chain couples TRBV7-2 to TRBJ1-4; TRBD1 might be the D (5 bases). The DNA for the CDR3 is TGTGCCAGCTCCGGGGCCTTTAATGAAAAACTGTTTTTT. Amino acids: CASSGAFNEKLFF.